This TCR beta chain was recovered during a study of cytotoxic CD8 clonotypes in ibrutinib-treated CLL. Sequencing used immunoSEQ multiplex PCR; TCRdb keeps in-frame clones, though not all of them. The table records about 160,000 clones, about four fifths of them present only once. The CDR3 is 13 amino acids. Germline lookup yields CDR1 SGHTA and CDR2 FQGNSA. V shed 5 bases and J shed 9 bases, with 17 bases lying between them. Findings of the study overall: Baseline clonality, higher than in age-matched healthy donors, tracked circulating CD8+ T-cell counts.

This clone was detected once. Antigen specificity is unknown. This TCR came from a human donor with chronic lymphocytic leukemia. The V gene is TRBV7-2, the J gene TRBJ2-7, with a possible D match to TRBD2 (5 bases). The sample consisted of PBMCs, taken after 24 months of ibrutinib treatment. The CDR3 reads CASSVGEPAGQYF. In nucleotides, the CDR3 is TGTGCCAGCAGCGTTGGGGAGCCCGCGGGGCAGTACTTC. The full variable domain, its missing parts supplied by reference TRBV7-2 and TRBJ2-7, is GAGVSQSPSNKVTEKGKDVELRCDPISGHTALYWYRQSLGQGLEFLIYFQGNSAPDKSGLPSDRFSAERTGGSVSTLTIQRTQQEDSAVYLCASSVGEPAGQYFGPGTRLTVT.